The clone carrying this T cell receptor beta chain was detected many times. No antigen is known for it. Researchers made TCR beta libraries by using iRepertoire HTBI primers and running Arm-PCR on CDR3 regions. MiXCR, run by TCRdb on the multiplex PCR reads, gives a single entry per CDR3 protein. The table shows 250,000 to 400,000 distinct CDR3 sequences, with approximately 20% occurring only once. Time point reported: newly diagnosed GD, antithyroid drugs for less than 3 months. PBMC-extracted RNA yielded the TCR library. From each patient, about 8.1 milliliters of peripheral blood was drawn and collected into an EDTA anticoagulant tube. The source of the sample is a study of regulatory T cells in long-lasting Graves disease. General observations from the study: Blood alone, not thyroid tissue, was studied. Persistent patients shared thousands of public clonotypes among themselves. Newly diagnosed patients shared fewer, at about a thousand.

Trimming took 2 bases from V and 3 from J; bases not matched to a gene: 6. The CDR3 has 17 residues. The V gene's germline CDR1 is MDHEN and CDR2 SYDVKM. V gene TRBV28 combines with J gene TRBJ2-1; 11 bases map to TRBD2. The sample consisted of peripheral blood mononuclear cells (PBMCs), taken at new diagnosis, from a patient treated with antithyroid drugs. This sequence was found in a female donor with Graves disease. DNA for the CDR3: TGTGCCAGCAGTTTACTCGCTAGCGGGAGGATCTACAATGAGCAGTTCTTC. Translating it yields CASSLLASGRIYNEQFF. The whole variable domain, remainder taken from reference TRBV28 and TRBJ2-1, is DVKVTQSSRYLVKRTGEKVFLECVQDMDHENMFWYRQDPGLGLRLIYFSYDVKMKEKGDIPEGYSVSREKKERFSLILESASTNQTSMYLCASSLLASGRIYNEQFFGPGTRLTVL.